Each of the 5 T cell receptor beta chains below was sequenced from the same sample in a study of monozygotic twins with inflammatory bowel disease. TCRdb re-called the 5' RACE reads, yielding one record per CDR3 amino acid sequence without DNA. The sample table sets out about 380,000 distinct CDR3 sequences. What was sequenced was blood. These receptors were taken from a human donor with ulcerative colitis or Crohn's disease, or a healthy co-twin of an affected twin (not recorded which).

The gene calls are TRBV4-3 and TRBJ1-1. Per germline, CDR1 LGHNA and CDR2 YSLEER. The CDR3 sequence is 15 residues long. CDR3: CASSQVGTANTEAFF.

The chain joins TRBV20-1 to TRBJ2-7; TCRdb indicates TRBD1, and absent DNA this call remains unverified. This CDR3 contains 13 residues. CDR1 is DFQATT, CDR2 SNEGSKA, per germline (reference sequence). CDR3 region: CLGGTARPYEQYF.

The V call is TRBV27, the J call TRBJ2-1; the TRBD2 assignment by TCRdb is unverifiable without DNA. Germline V gene data show CDR1 as MNHEY and CDR2 as SMNVEV (reference sequence). This CDR3 region has 17 residues. The CDR3 is CASSLSMTSRPYNEQFF.

The genes are TRBV6-2 or TRBV6-3 and TRBJ2-3; checking the TCRdb D call of TRBD2 is not possible without DNA. CDR1 is MNHEY and CDR2 is SVGEGT in the germline V gene. This CDR3 region has 15 residues. This CDR3 reads CASSFREGSTDTQYF.

The V gene is TRBV29-1, the J gene TRBJ2-4; the TCRdb call, TRBD2, lacks DNA for checking. The CDR3 extends over 19 amino acids. Germline loops: CDR1 SQVTM, CDR2 ANQGSEA. CDR3: CSVEGSRDAGIGAKNIQYF.